A selection of T cell receptor beta chains follows, all from one sample in a study of Ad26.COV2.S vaccination and SARS-CoV-2 variants. Clones were read by immunoSEQ multiplex PCR, and TCRdb kept only the in-frame ones, dropping some. The sample carries 350,000 to 400,000 clones, around nine tenths recorded once. The sample here was peripheral blood, taken in a trial of Ad26.COV2.S vaccine versus placebo. The receptor source for this set is a person between 18 and 59 years old who received the Ad26.COV2.S COVID-19 vaccine or a placebo. Each CDR3 is given with its conserved first and last residue. Each record gives: V gene, D gene, clone size, J gene, CDR3 DNA, CDR3 protein. D genes are given only for firm matches. Rows give clone size only sometimes, using once, few, many, or a class for an expanded clone.

v_gene: TRBV20-1
d_gene: -
abundance: -
j_gene: TRBJ2-2
CDR3nt: TGCAGTGCTAGTAGGCAGGTAGCGACCGGGGAGCTGTTTTTT
CDR3aa: CSASRQVATGELFF

v_gene: TRBV18
d_gene: TRBD2
abundance: -
j_gene: TRBJ2-5
CDR3nt: TGTGCCAGCTCCAAGGAGCTAGCGGGGCAAGAGACCCAGTACTTC
CDR3aa: CASSKELAGQETQYF

v_gene: TRBV7-8
d_gene: -
abundance: -
j_gene: TRBJ1-6
CDR3nt: TGTGCCAGCAGCCAGGTGGATTCACCCCTCCACTTT
CDR3aa: CASSQVDSPLHF

v_gene: TRBV30
d_gene: TRBD1
abundance: few
j_gene: TRBJ1-4
CDR3nt: TGTGCCTGGAGCCCTGACAGGGAGGTTGAAAAACTGTTTTTT
CDR3aa: CAWSPDREVEKLFF

v_gene: TRBV18
d_gene: TRBD1
abundance: -
j_gene: TRBJ1-1
CDR3nt: TGTGCCAGCTCAATACTAGGGACAGGGGGCGCGAGCACTGAAGCTTTCTTT
CDR3aa: CASSILGTGGASTEAFF

v_gene: TRBV20-1
d_gene: -
abundance: -
j_gene: TRBJ2-7
CDR3nt: TGCAGTGCTAAGGTTTCCTACGAGCAGTACTTC
CDR3aa: CSAKVSYEQYF

v_gene: TRBV28
d_gene: -
abundance: -
j_gene: TRBJ1-2
CDR3nt: TGTGCCAGCAGTTTATACCTCAACTATGGCTACACCTTC
CDR3aa: CASSLYLNYGYTF

v_gene: TRBV30
d_gene: -
abundance: -
j_gene: TRBJ2-2
CDR3nt: TGTGCCTGGAGTCCGTCGGGCACCGGGGAGCTGTTTTTT
CDR3aa: CAWSPSGTGELFF

v_gene: TRBV2
d_gene: -
abundance: -
j_gene: TRBJ2-5
CDR3nt: TGTGCCAGCAGTGAAGGAGGTGAGACCCAGTACTTC
CDR3aa: CASSEGGETQYF

v_gene: TRBV2
d_gene: -
abundance: -
j_gene: TRBJ2-7
CDR3nt: TGTGCCAGCAGTGCCCAGGGGAGGGAGCAGTACTTC
CDR3aa: CASSAQGREQYF

v_gene: TRBV5-4
d_gene: -
abundance: -
j_gene: TRBJ2-4
CDR3nt: TGTGCCAGCAGCTTCGGGATTTTAGCCAAAAACATTCAGTACTTC
CDR3aa: CASSFGILAKNIQYF

v_gene: TRBV27
d_gene: -
abundance: once
j_gene: TRBJ1-3
CDR3nt: TGTGCCAGCAGCGCGAGGGAGGCTGGAAACACCATATATTTT
CDR3aa: CASSAREAGNTIYF

v_gene: TRBV7-2
d_gene: TRBD1
abundance: -
j_gene: TRBJ1-5
CDR3nt: TGTGCCAGCACTGCCCAGGGGGGGATCAATCAGCCCCAGCATTTT
CDR3aa: CASTAQGGINQPQHF

v_gene: TRBV6-5
d_gene: TRBD1
abundance: -
j_gene: TRBJ1-6
CDR3nt: TGTGCCAGCAGACTGGACAGGGGACCTTCACCCCTCCACTTT
CDR3aa: CASRLDRGPSPLHF

v_gene: TRBV7-9
d_gene: TRBD1
abundance: -
j_gene: TRBJ1-5
CDR3nt: TGTGCCAGCAGCCCGGGACAGTCCGCGCCCCAGCATTTT
CDR3aa: CASSPGQSAPQHF

v_gene: TRBV6-5
d_gene: -
abundance: -
j_gene: TRBJ1-2
CDR3nt: TGTGCCAGCAGCCTGGACTCTAACTATGGCTACACCTTC
CDR3aa: CASSLDSNYGYTF

v_gene: TRBV27
d_gene: TRBD1
abundance: -
j_gene: TRBJ1-1
CDR3nt: TGTGCCAGCAGTTTATCGGGACAGGGGCCCACTGAAGCTTTCTTT
CDR3aa: CASSLSGQGPTEAFF